This T cell receptor beta chain originates from a study of healthy donors' naive CD4 and CD8 T cells (dated by TCRdb to the mid-2010s). Background on the whole study: Donor selection covered three age groups (20-25, 40-50 and 60-70 years) with more than five people in each, and the resulting cohort had a mean age of approximately 44 and was half female. Rearranged TCR alpha and beta chains from naive CD4+ and CD8+ T cells were sequenced in the study to test how TCR variation relates to lineage commitment. The peripheral blood mononuclear cells came from some 17 individuals who were healthy and unrelated. For TCR alpha, a new primer set was designed to cover all functional IMGT alpha gene variants, and the remainder of the protocol was kept the same as the beta-chain workflow. The donors were HLA-typed by sequencing at HLA-A, -B, -C, -DRB1, -DQB1 and -DPB1, using the SBTexcellerator protocol, an ABI3130xl analyzer and SBTengine software.

Cells with a CD4+CD8-CD45RO-CD45RA+ profile were isolated by FACS and defined as naive CD4+ T cells, and those with a CD8+CD4-CD45RA+CD27bright profile were defined as naive CD8+ T cells. Sorting used antibodies against CD4 (RPA-T4), CD8 (SK1), CD27 (O323), CD45RA (HI100) and CD45RO (UCHL1). The junction carries 9 bases between V and J, which are trimmed by 4 bases and 3 bases respectively. The CDR3 runs 13 residues from the cysteine to the phenylalanine. Only the CDR3 region is kept as DNA, spanning 39 bases read in frame from base 1. For CDR1 and CDR2, the germline V gene (reference sequence) lists LNHDA and SQIVND. General conclusions and limits of the study: Possible repertoire bias from homeostatic proliferation of naive T cells was not directly addressed. Because the alpha and beta chains were sequenced in bulk, pairing them was not possible, and so effects of the combined chains went unevaluated. Naive CD4+ and CD8+ cells reportedly showed biased usage of most V and J gene segments, and this bias was consistent across donors and independent of HLA genotype. In both chains, CD4+ lineage was associated with a positively charged CDR3, and CD8+ lineage was associated with a negatively charged CDR3. Taken together, V genes, J genes and CDR3 charge appeared to account for about 12% of the variance in CD4/CD8 propensity, acting in a largely additive way.

This clonotype was seen only a few times. What this receptor recognizes is not known. No much larger clone exists at a distance of one base, and base qualities are not known. The reads were generated on a 454 GS FLX Titanium. A previously published linear amplification protocol was used to build the TCR libraries, starting from approximately 500 ng of total RNA. Sequencing was performed on the Roche/454 Genome Sequencer with Titanium chemistry. The original methods were these. From about five of the healthy donors, a total of roughly 80,000 rearranged TCR alpha transcripts were sequenced. Unique TCR clonotypes were defined by the CDR3 junction under IMGT nomenclature, and duplicate transcripts were removed. Using logistic regression in R 2.13.0, the researchers modeled CD4 versus CD8 status as a function of V and J genes, with an adjustment for donor effects and a Bonferroni correction for multiple testing. In TCRdb, the public reads were trimmed at Q25 with fastp and aligned with MiXCR, with productive beta chains retained. Rows are unified per CDR3 protein, each entry keeping the most common DNA and genes. TCRdb, rather than the study authors, made the V and J calls. The sample data list 150,000 to 200,000 distinct CDR3 sequences, and around three quarters of these were observed just once. The leading ten clones occupy about 2.3% of the sample.

The rearrangement combines TRBV19 with TRBJ1-1; the D gene is unclear. The material sequenced was naive CD4+ and CD8+ T cells sorted from blood, pooled from several donors. The label giving this sample's cell subset or site can be read as: FACS-sorted naive CD4+ (CD45RO-CD45RA+) and naive CD8+ (CD45RA+CD27bright) T cells. This clonotype was obtained from a pool of human donors in good health; the sample pools cells from several healthy donors. The CDR3 region reads CASSRAGDTEAFF. The DNA sequence follows: TGTGCCAGTAGTAGGGCAGGAGACACTGAAGCTTTCTTT.